The sequence of this TCR beta chain was determined in a study of cytomegalovirus exposure and HLA in healthy donors. Overall study results and limits: Both high specificity and high sensitivity reportedly marked the classifier's diagnosis of cytomegalovirus status.

Details on this clone: The antigen is unknown. Germline and junction disagree at one end, which may indicate a read error.

The table came from immunoSEQ multiplex PCR; TCRdb's copy has only in-frame clones and leaves some out. The sample has about 150,000 clones, just over 85% seen once; the top ten hold around 2.1%. Germline V gene sequence: CDR1 MGHDK, CDR2 SYGVNS. The CDR3 is made up of 15 amino acids. The V gene is TRBV25-1, the J gene TRBJ2-5; 8 nucleotides match TRBD2. This receptor was identified in a human donor in good health. Sequencing input: PBMCs. CDR3: CASSEELAVQEAQYF. CDR3 DNA sequence: TGTGCCAGCAGTGAAGAACTAGCGGTACAAGAGGCCCAGTACTTC.